The 7 T cell receptor beta chains reported below all come from one sample, sequenced in a study of blood T cells in healthy people across ages. The authors ran a second PCR of 7 to 11 cycles using a sample-barcoded 5' primer and a J-beta primer mix. MiXCR was run by TCRdb on the 5' RACE reads, yielding one entry per CDR3 protein. The sample holds about 680,000 distinct CDR3 sequences; around 45% are singletons and the top ten take under 35%. Material: blood. Receptors were obtained from a woman in her sixties in good health.

The rearrangement links TRBV11-2 to TRBJ2-5; TRBD2 matches 10 bases. Germline values: CDR1 SGHAT, CDR2 FQNNGV. With V trimmed by 2 bases and J by 4 bases, 7 bases remained unmatched. The length of the CDR3 is 16 residues. This chain's CDR3 is CASSLYPQREGETQYF. CDR3 sequence (DNA): TGTGCCAGCAGCTTATACCCCCAGCGGGAGGGAGAGACCCAGTACTTC.

This clonotype was counted a single time. The gene calls are TRBV3-1 and TRBJ2-2; 10 positions match TRBD2. Germline V gene lookup returns CDR1 LGHDT and CDR2 YNNKEL (reference sequence). The trim removed 2 bases at V and 4 bases at J, leaving 4 bases unmatched. This CDR3 spans 16 amino acids. CDR3 loop: CASSQQGLAPTGELFF. CDR3 sequence (DNA): TGTGCCAGCAGCCAACAGGGACTAGCGCCCACCGGGGAGCTGTTTTTT. The full variable domain, completed using reference TRBV3-1 and TRBJ2-2, is DTAVSQTPKYLVTQMGNDKSIKCEQNLGHDTMYWYKQDSKKFLKIMFSYNNKELIINETVPNRFSPKSPDKAHLNLHINSLELGDSAVYFCASSQQGLAPTGELFFGEGSRLTVL.

The chain is built from TRBV20-1 and TRBJ2-1, with D tentatively TRBD1 (5 bases). This CDR3 region has 13 residues. V lost 5 bases and J lost 6, with 14 bases in between. CDR1 DFQATT and CDR2 SNEGSKA come from the germline V gene (reference sequence). In nucleotides, the CDR3 is TGCAGTGCTGGAATGGCAGGGTTCAATGAGCAGTTCTTC. Translating it yields CSAGMAGFNEQFF.

The chain uses TRBV6-5 and TRBJ2-5; D is ambiguous. Germline V lookup: CDR1 MNHEY, CDR2 SVGAGI. With 0 bases removed from V and 1 base from J, the gap between germline ends came to 12 bases. This CDR3 is 16 amino acids long. The CDR3 here is CASSYSRGRGQETQYF. CDR3 nucleotide sequence: TGTGCCAGCAGTTACTCGAGAGGCCGCGGCCAAGAGACCCAGTACTTC.

This clonotype was observed a few times. This rearrangement joins TRBV20-1 to TRBJ2-5; D may be TRBD1 (5 bases). Deletions cut 4 bases from V and 2 bases from J, with 11 bases between. This CDR3 region has 13 residues. The germline gives CDR1 DFQATT, CDR2 SNEGSKA (reference sequence). Here the CDR3 reads CSATGRGQETQYF. The CDR3 DNA reads as TGCAGTGCTACTGGTAGGGGACAAGAGACCCAGTACTTC.

The chain recombines TRBV18 with TRBJ2-4; a possible D gene is TRBD1 (6 bases). The CDR3 consists of 13 residues. The V gene lost 8 bases and the J gene lost 13 bases, with 21 bases spanning the gap. Per the germline V gene, CDR1 is KGHSH and CDR2 is LQKENI. The CDR3 spells CASLIGVAGEQYF. DNA for the CDR3: TGTGCCAGCCTCATCGGTGTGGCAGGGGAGCAGTACTTC. Full variable domain (outside the CDR3, taken from reference TRBV18 and TRBJ2-4): NAGVMQNPRHLVRRRGQEARLRCSPMKGHSHVYWYRQLPEEGLKFMVYLQKENIIDESGMPKERFSAEFPKEGPSILRIQQVVRGDSAAYFCASLIGVAGEQYFGAGTRLSVL.

This clonotype was picked up a small number of times. The rearrangement uses TRBV20-1 and TRBJ2-3; possible D gene TRBD1, 5 bases. Germline CDR1 and CDR2: DFQATT and SNEGSKA (reference sequence). The CDR3 has 15 amino acids. Trimming pared 2 bases from V and 2 bases from J, leaving 14 bases between. For the CDR3, the DNA is TGCAGTGCTAGATCAGGGTCCTCCAACACAGATACGCAGTATTTT. Translation: CSARSGSSNTDTQYF.